This TCR beta chain was sequenced during a study of CD8+ T cells in alopecia areata. This CDR3 is 15 amino acids long. V gave up 1 base and J gave up 3 bases; unmatched junction bases: 3. The germline V gene encodes CDR1 LGHNA and CDR2 YSLEER. Extraction and reverse transcription of RNA yielded cDNA as the sequencing template. Profiling relied on immunoSEQ multiplex PCR, and the TCRdb table lists in-frame clones only, not all of them. The sample lists 30,000 to 35,000 clones; around 50% were seen once. As concerns this clone: The antigen remains unidentified.

Notes on the study in general: The study found TCR sharing across patients less clear than in mice, possibly for HLA reasons. The study also sequences resident alphabeta T cells of normal skin in scalp samples. Across lesional scalp, and particularly alopecia totalis/universalis, clonality surpassed that of normal scalp.

PBMCs, the starting material, were the source of sorted CD4+ and CD8+ T cells. The sequenced sample consisted of NKG2D-high CD8+ T cells sorted from blood. This receptor was obtained from a human donor with alopecia areata. This chain links TRBV4-3 with TRBJ2-7; 10 bases align to TRBD2. CDR3 sequence: CASSQVASGSYEQYF. The CDR3 bases are TGCGCCAGCAGCCAAGTGGCTAGCGGGAGCTACGAGCAGTACTTC.